The clone carrying this TCR beta chain was observed a few times. What it binds is unknown. Genomic DNA provided the template from which TCR beta VDJ and CDR3 profiles were obtained. TCRdb reprocessed the reads with MiXCR, giving one entry per CDR3 protein. In the table there are about 180,000 distinct CDR3 sequences, less than 55% of which are singletons. Germline lookup yields CDR1 SEHNR and CDR2 FQNEAQ (reference sequence). The CDR3 sequence is 11 residues long. V was clipped by 8 bases and J by 5 bases, with 9 bases between them. The sample originates from a study of CD8+CD57+ T cells in acquired aplastic anemia. Study information: Roughly 3.2 ug was the average amount of DNA from sorted CD4+ and CD8+ cells. For CD4+ cells, healthy donors had an average of approximately 9.8 million reads.

General study points: Overlapping CD8+ CDR3 repertoires of patients and controls contained approximately 28 shared sequences.

Sequencing input: sorted CD4+, CD8+, or CD8+CD57+ T cells (not recorded which) from PBMCs. The clonotype comes from a human donor in good health. The chain joins TRBV7-9 to TRBJ2-5; D not certain. This CDR3 reads CASGRLETQYF. CDR3 nucleotides: TGTGCCAGCGGACGGCTGGAGACCCAGTACTTC.